Sequencing of this T cell receptor beta chain was carried out in a study of regulatory T cells in long-lasting Graves disease. As for time point: newly diagnosed GD, antithyroid drugs for less than 3 months. Generation of the TCR library employed RNA extracted from PBMCs. This clonotype appeared many times. Both iRepertoire HTBI primers and Arm-PCR of CDR3 regions were used to build the TCR beta libraries. TCRdb itself ran the multiplex PCR reads through MiXCR, one entry per CDR3 protein. This table holds 580,000 or so distinct CDR3 sequences, approximately 16% found once. The sample also formed part of further work on T cells in Graves' hyperthyroidism and ophthalmopathy.

The sequence came from a man younger than 35 with Graves disease. The specimen was peripheral blood mononuclear cells (PBMCs), collected at new diagnosis, from a patient treated with antithyroid drugs.

The CDR3 coding sequence is TGTGCAGTACAGGACAGCTATGGCTACACCTTC. Translating it yields CAVQDSYGYTF. V and J are TRBV30 and TRBJ1-2, with D maybe TRBD1 (6 bases). Germline CDR1 and CDR2: GTSNPN and SVGIG (reference sequence). CDR3 length equals 11 residues.